Listed below are T cell receptor beta chains from one sample, sequenced in a study of T cells in Graves' hyperthyroidism and ophthalmopathy. TCRdb analysed the multiplex PCR reads with MiXCR anew, one entry per CDR3 protein. There are approximately 600,000 distinct CDR3 sequences in the sample; 12% to 15% occur only once, and more than 6% lies in the top ten. The sample comprised blood. These receptors were collected from a woman aged 18-30 years with Graves' ophthalmopathy. CDR3s include the opening cysteine and the closing phenylalanine or tryptophan. A D gene is named only where the DNA matches it firmly. Clone size is given for some rows only: seen once, a few or many times, or a class if the clone is expanded.

J gene: TRBJ2-7; V gene: TRBV20-1; D gene: TRBD2; clone size: many; CDR3 protein: CSARDEGLAAYEQYF; CDR3 DNA: TGCAGTGCTAGAGATGAGGGACTAGCGGCCTACGAGCAGTACTTC
J gene: TRBJ2-1; V gene: TRBV19; D gene: TRBD2; clone size: NA; CDR3 protein: CASRRTSYGDEQFF; CDR3 DNA: TGTGCCAGCCGCCGGACTAGCTATGGCGATGAGCAGTTCTTC
J gene: TRBJ2-5; V gene: TRBV6-1; D gene: TRBD1; clone size: NA; CDR3 protein: CASSSTGGLEETQYF; CDR3 DNA: TGTGCCAGCAGTTCCACAGGGGGCCTAGAAGAGACCCAGTACTTC
J gene: TRBJ1-3; V gene: TRBV7-3; D gene: NA; clone size: NA; CDR3 protein: CASSLRPPRWDTKNTIYF; CDR3 DNA: TGTGCCAGCAGCTTAAGGCCTCCCCGTTGGGACACGAAAAACACCATATATTTT
J gene: TRBJ2-2; V gene: TRBV24-1; D gene: NA; clone size: few; CDR3 protein: CATSEEGLSNTGELFF; CDR3 DNA: TGTGCCACCAGTGAGGAAGGACTATCGAACACCGGGGAGCTGTTTTTT
J gene: TRBJ2-7; V gene: TRBV12-3/TRBV12-4; D gene: NA; clone size: NA; CDR3 protein: CASSQGIGGYEQYF; CDR3 DNA: TGTGCCAGCAGCCAAGGGATAGGGGGCTACGAGCAGTACTTC
J gene: TRBJ2-3; V gene: TRBV15; D gene: TRBD2; clone size: few; CDR3 protein: CATSRGTSGLMDTQYF; CDR3 DNA: TGTGCCACCAGCAGAGGTACTAGCGGATTGATGGATACGCAGTATTTT
J gene: TRBJ2-5; V gene: TRBV7-6; D gene: NA; clone size: few; CDR3 protein: CASSPGPNQETQYF; CDR3 DNA: TGTGCCAGCAGCCCGGGACCGAATCAAGAGACCCAGTACTTC
J gene: TRBJ2-4; V gene: TRBV12-3/TRBV12-4; D gene: NA; clone size: few; CDR3 protein: CASSLALKGKNIQYF; CDR3 DNA: TGTGCCAGCAGTTTAGCCCTTAAAGGCAAAAACATTCAGTACTTC
J gene: TRBJ2-1; V gene: TRBV6-5; D gene: TRBD2; clone size: many; CDR3 protein: CASSYSGRGGDEQFF; CDR3 DNA: TGTGCCAGCAGTTACTCGGGACGGGGGGGGGATGAGCAGTTCTTC
J gene: TRBJ2-2; V gene: TRBV7-7; D gene: NA; clone size: NA; CDR3 protein: CASSLTVTGELFF; CDR3 DNA: TGTGCTAGCAGCTTAACAGTTACCGGGGAGCTGTTTTTT
J gene: TRBJ1-1; V gene: TRBV19; D gene: TRBD1; clone size: NA; CDR3 protein: CASSIGTGDEAFF; CDR3 DNA: TGTGCCAGTAGTATAGGGACAGGGGATGAAGCTTTCTTT
J gene: TRBJ2-1; V gene: TRBV24-1; D gene: NA; clone size: NA; CDR3 protein: CATSQATRKQFF; CDR3 DNA: TGTGCCACCAGTCAAGCAACTAGAAAGCAGTTCTTC
J gene: TRBJ1-6; V gene: TRBV2; D gene: TRBD1; clone size: NA; CDR3 protein: CASRDRGTGPASPLHF; CDR3 DNA: TGTGCCAGCAGAGACAGGGGGACAGGTCCCGCTTCACCCCTCCACTTT
J gene: TRBJ1-2; V gene: TRBV5-1; D gene: NA; clone size: few; CDR3 protein: CASSKGNGYTF; CDR3 DNA: TGCGCCAGCAGCAAGGGTAATGGCTACACCTTC
J gene: TRBJ1-4; V gene: TRBV18; D gene: NA; clone size: many; CDR3 protein: CASSATNEKLFF; CDR3 DNA: TGTGCCAGCAGTGCAACTAATGAAAAACTGTTTTTT
J gene: TRBJ2-7; V gene: TRBV19; D gene: TRBD2; clone size: NA; CDR3 protein: CASSLAGAKYEQYF; CDR3 DNA: TGTGCCAGTAGTCTAGCGGGAGCTAAGTACGAGCAGTACTTC
J gene: TRBJ2-3; V gene: TRBV7-2; D gene: NA; clone size: many; CDR3 protein: CASSLFVSRDTQYF; CDR3 DNA: TGTGCCAGCAGCTTATTTGTTTCCAGAGATACGCAGTATTTT
J gene: TRBJ1-1; V gene: TRBV2; D gene: NA; clone size: few; CDR3 protein: CASSEWWGGTEAFF; CDR3 DNA: TGTGCCAGCAGTGAGTGGTGGGGGGGGACTGAAGCTTTCTTT
J gene: TRBJ2-3; V gene: TRBV2; D gene: NA; clone size: many; CDR3 protein: CASRENTDTQYF; CDR3 DNA: TGTGCCAGCAGAGAGAACACAGATACGCAGTATTTT
J gene: TRBJ1-3; V gene: TRBV19; D gene: NA; clone size: few; CDR3 protein: CASSTDLWAASGNTIYF; CDR3 DNA: TGTGCCAGTAGTACAGACCTCTGGGCGGCCTCTGGAAACACCATATATTTT
J gene: TRBJ1-5; V gene: TRBV6-1; D gene: NA; clone size: NA; CDR3 protein: CASSEAKTASNQPQHF; CDR3 DNA: TGTGCCAGCAGTGAAGCAAAGACAGCGAGCAATCAGCCCCAGCATTTT
J gene: TRBJ1-1; V gene: TRBV6-7; D gene: NA; clone size: many; CDR3 protein: CASSHPDKGETEAFF; CDR3 DNA: TGTGCCAGCAGCCACCCGGATAAGGGGGAAACTGAAGCTTTCTTT
J gene: TRBJ2-7; V gene: TRBV27; D gene: TRBD1; clone size: many; CDR3 protein: CASSPPGTGREQYF; CDR3 DNA: TGTGCCAGCAGTCCGCCCGGGACAGGGAGGGAGCAGTACTTC
J gene: TRBJ2-3; V gene: TRBV20-1; D gene: NA; clone size: NA; CDR3 protein: CSANPAGRGTDTQYF; CDR3 DNA: TGCAGTGCTAACCCAGCGGGAAGGGGGACAGATACGCAGTATTTT
J gene: TRBJ2-1; V gene: TRBV6-6; D gene: NA; clone size: NA; CDR3 protein: CASSYSLASPQSEQFF; CDR3 DNA: TGTGCCAGCAGTTACAGTTTGGCTAGCCCCCAATCCGAGCAGTTCTTC
J gene: TRBJ2-7; V gene: TRBV9; D gene: TRBD1; clone size: few; CDR3 protein: CASSGQGGPSSYEQYF; CDR3 DNA: TGTGCCAGCAGCGGACAGGGTGGCCCGAGCTCCTACGAGCAGTACTTC
J gene: TRBJ2-1; V gene: TRBV28; D gene: TRBD1; clone size: many; CDR3 protein: CASSLEGQGADEQFF; CDR3 DNA: TGTGCCAGCAGTTTAGAGGGACAGGGGGCCGATGAGCAGTTCTTC
J gene: TRBJ2-1; V gene: TRBV2; D gene: NA; clone size: many; CDR3 protein: CASSVTLSYNEQFF; CDR3 DNA: TGTGCCAGCAGTGTCACCCTGTCCTACAATGAGCAGTTCTTC
J gene: TRBJ2-3; V gene: TRBV5-1; D gene: TRBD1; clone size: NA; CDR3 protein: CASSHGQGRGSLFFGGTDTQYF; CDR3 DNA: TGTGCCAGCAGCCATGGACAGGGAAGAGGGAGTTTGTTTTTCGGGGGCACAGATACGCAGTATTTT
J gene: TRBJ2-7; V gene: TRBV20-1; D gene: TRBD1; clone size: NA; CDR3 protein: CSARDPGGAAVYEQYF; CDR3 DNA: TGCAGTGCTAGAGATCCAGGGGGCGCCGCGGTCTACGAGCAGTACTTC
J gene: TRBJ2-3; V gene: TRBV7-6; D gene: TRBD2; clone size: few; CDR3 protein: CASSLAMWREGTDTQYF; CDR3 DNA: TGTGCCAGCAGCTTGGCTATGTGGCGGGAGGGCACAGATACGCAGTATTTT
J gene: TRBJ2-3; V gene: TRBV5-8; D gene: NA; clone size: many; CDR3 protein: CASKTEWAGLTDTQYF; CDR3 DNA: TGTGCCAGCAAAACCGAGTGGGCGGGCCTCACAGATACGCAGTATTTT
J gene: TRBJ1-2; V gene: TRBV7-9; D gene: TRBD1; clone size: few; CDR3 protein: CASSSKQGLIFYGYTF; CDR3 DNA: TGTGCCAGCAGCTCTAAACAGGGGCTAATCTTCTATGGCTACACCTTC
J gene: TRBJ1-2; V gene: TRBV12-3/TRBV12-4; D gene: TRBD1; clone size: many; CDR3 protein: CASSMTGTGEGGYTF; CDR3 DNA: TGTGCCAGCAGTATGACCGGGACAGGGGAAGGTGGCTACACCTTC
J gene: TRBJ2-1; V gene: TRBV2; D gene: TRBD1; clone size: many; CDR3 protein: CASKYEDRPYNEQFF; CDR3 DNA: TGTGCCAGCAAATATGAGGACAGGCCTTACAATGAGCAGTTCTTC
J gene: TRBJ1-5; V gene: TRBV11-2; D gene: NA; clone size: many; CDR3 protein: CASSPRDSNQPQHF; CDR3 DNA: TGTGCCAGCAGCCCCCGGGACAGCAATCAGCCCCAGCATTTT
J gene: TRBJ1-2; V gene: TRBV25-1; D gene: NA; clone size: NA; CDR3 protein: CASSSRNLLHPYGYTF; CDR3 DNA: TGTGCCAGCAGTTCTCGGAACCTACTACACCCCTATGGCTACACCTTC
J gene: TRBJ1-1; V gene: TRBV19; D gene: NA; clone size: NA; CDR3 protein: CASSIRRQGITVDTEAFF; CDR3 DNA: TGTGCCAGTAGTATTAGAAGGCAGGGTATCACCGTGGACACTGAAGCTTTCTTT
J gene: TRBJ2-4; V gene: TRBV28; D gene: TRBD2; clone size: many; CDR3 protein: CASSLRASGIKNIQYF; CDR3 DNA: TGTGCCAGCAGTTTAAGGGCTAGCGGGATAAAAAACATTCAGTACTTC
J gene: TRBJ2-1; V gene: TRBV18; D gene: NA; clone size: many; CDR3 protein: CASSPPASSYNEQFF; CDR3 DNA: TGTGCCAGCTCACCACCGGCCAGTTCCTACAATGAGCAGTTCTTC